Below are 10 T cell receptor beta chains sequenced from a single sample in a study of T cells after yellow fever vaccination. TCRdb called the 5' RACE reads again in MiXCR, with one record for every CDR3 protein. The sample consists of about 630,000 distinct CDR3 sequences, roughly an eighth of them appearing once. Specimen: PBMCs, collected on the day of the yellow fever booster vaccination. Receptors originate from a man aged 25 to 40 who received the YFV17D yellow fever vaccine.

The rearrangement joins TRBV20-1 to TRBJ2-7; maybe TRBD2 (7 bases). The CDR3 consists of 16 residues. Looked up from germline, CDR1 is DFQATT and CDR2 is SNEGSKA (reference sequence). The germline V and J ends were trimmed by 5 bases and 4 bases, with 24 bases remaining between them. For the CDR3, the DNA is TGCAGTGCTTCCTTCGAGGGGGGGGCCTATCCATACGAGCAGTACTTC. Protein product: CSASFEGGAYPYEQYF.

This clonotype was detected a few times. The chain links TRBV29-1 to TRBJ2-1, with TRBD2 matching over 13 bases. J lost 9 bases, V lost 8 bases, and 4 bases had no gene match. The CDR3 extends over 12 amino acids. Germline V gene lookup returns CDR1 SQVTM and CDR2 ANQGSEA. The CDR3 sequence is CSTTSGRSEQFF. CDR3 nucleotide sequence: TGCAGCACGACTAGCGGGAGGAGTGAGCAGTTCTTC.

This clonotype was counted many times. The chain employs TRBV28 and TRBJ2-7; the match to TRBD2 covers 14 bases. The CDR3 loop spans 15 amino acids. In germline, CDR1 is MDHEN, CDR2 SYDVKM. With V trimmed by 2 bases and J by 6 bases, 3 bases remained unmatched. For the CDR3, the DNA is TGTGCCAGCAGTTTAGGACTAGCGGGAGGTGGCGAGCAGTACTTC. Residues: CASSLGLAGGGEQYF.

The chain employs TRBV29-1 and TRBJ2-5, with TRBD2 identical over 11 bases. Per germline, CDR1 SQVTM and CDR2 ANQGSEA. The CDR3 is made up of 14 amino acids. The ends lost 7 bases at V and 2 bases at J; junction bases unmatched: 6. CDR3 region: CSARLAGRQETQYF. The CDR3 coding sequence is TGCAGCGCTCGACTAGCGGGAAGACAAGAGACCCAGTACTTC. Combining the CDR3 with reference TRBV29-1 and TRBJ2-5 gives the whole variable domain SAVISQKPSRDICQRGTSLTIQCQVDSQVTMMFWYRQQPGQSLTLIATANQGSEATYESGFVIDKFPISRPNLTFSTLTVSNMSPEDSSIYLCSARLAGRQETQYFGPGTRLLVL.

The J gene is TRBJ2-1, the V gene TRBV4-3; D is unresolved. V gave up 0 bases and J gave up 7 bases, with 16 bases separating them. The V gene's germline CDR1 is LGHNA and CDR2 YSLEER. The CDR3 runs to 16 residues. CDR3 loop: CASSQEVGRGFNEQFF. The CDR3 DNA sequence: TGCGCCAGCAGCCAAGAGGTGGGCCGCGGTTTTAATGAGCAGTTCTTC.

This clonotype was picked up a small number of times. One end of the junction does not line up with germline, which may come from a read error. The chain joins TRBV5-1 to TRBJ2-7; a weak D match, TRBD1 (5 bases). This CDR3 has 14 amino acids. Germline CDR1 is SGHRS and CDR2 is YFSETQ. DNA for the CDR3: TGCGCCAGCAGCTTGTCCCCTCTCCAGAACGTACAGGACTTC. Amino acid sequence: CASSLSPLQNVQDF.

This chain connects TRBV4-2 to TRBJ2-7; D remains ambiguous. The length of the CDR3 is 13 residues. Germline V gives CDR1 LGHNA, CDR2 YNFKEQ. The germline V and J ends were trimmed by 0 bases and 8 bases, with 11 bases remaining between them. CDR3 loop: CASSQDLDRQQYF. The CDR3 DNA follows: TGTGCCAGCAGCCAAGATCTCGATAGGCAGCAGTACTTC.

This clonotype was observed a handful of times. The genes are TRBV5-4 and TRBJ2-7; TRBD2 matches 12 bases. Germline assignment: CDR1 SGHNT and CDR2 YYREEE (reference sequence). The CDR3 spans 17 residues. V dropped 1 base and J dropped 3; count of bases not matched to a gene: 8. CDR3 in amino acids: CASSLLAGGPGNYEQYF. The CDR3 nucleotides read TGTGCCAGCAGCTTGCTAGCGGGAGGGCCGGGTAACTACGAGCAGTACTTC.

The chain recombines TRBV12-3 or TRBV12-4 with TRBJ2-5; maybe TRBD1 (5 bases). V was cut by 7 bases and J by 2 bases, with 8 bases left in between. The CDR3 is 12 amino acids. The chain's CDR3 is CASKGQQETQYF. In nucleotides, the CDR3 is TGTGCCAGCAAGGGGCAGCAAGAGACCCAGTACTTC.

This chain joins TRBV6-1 and TRBJ2-7, with D maybe TRBD2 (6 bases). The germline V gene encodes CDR1 MNHNS and CDR2 SASEGT. CDR3 length: 13 residues. V lost 8 bases and J 1 base, leaving 12 bases between the germline ends. The DNA for the CDR3 is TGTGCCAGCGGGCGGGACGGGTCCTACGAGCAGTACTTC. Protein sequence: CASGRDGSYEQYF.